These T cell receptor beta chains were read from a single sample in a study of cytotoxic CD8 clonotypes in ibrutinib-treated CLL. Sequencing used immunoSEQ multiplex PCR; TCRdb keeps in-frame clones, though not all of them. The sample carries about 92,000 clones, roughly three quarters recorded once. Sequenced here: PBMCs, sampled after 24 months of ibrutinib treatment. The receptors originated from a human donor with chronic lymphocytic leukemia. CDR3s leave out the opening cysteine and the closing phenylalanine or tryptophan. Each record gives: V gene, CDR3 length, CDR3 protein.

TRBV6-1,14,ASSEGGMGPGTEAF
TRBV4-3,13,ASSQDGLAHQPQH
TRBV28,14,ASSSPQGISNQPQH
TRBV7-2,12,ASSSPWGQETQY
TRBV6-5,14,ASSYREPGQTYEQY
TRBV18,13,ASSSTSGRGNEQF
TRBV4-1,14,ASSQDRDRVGSPLH
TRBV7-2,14,ASSLAPAGGRNEQF
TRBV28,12,ASSQGAGGYEQY
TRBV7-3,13,ASSLPHRESYEQY
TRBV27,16,ASSFGQVPGSGANVLT
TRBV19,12,ASTRDRGDQPQH
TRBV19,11,ASRARSSYEQY
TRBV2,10,ASSGQGTEAF
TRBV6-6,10,ASSKGGQPQH
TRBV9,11,ASSPMQQGGQF
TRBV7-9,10,ASSFEGTEAF
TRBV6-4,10,ASSSSGGLQY
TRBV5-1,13,ASSLTSGNTGELF
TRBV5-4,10,ASSPSTDTQY
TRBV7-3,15,ASSATLASGQYNEQF
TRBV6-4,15,ASSDSKRGPDTDTQY
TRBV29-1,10,SVDLFTDTQY
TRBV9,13,ASSVDLTGPYEQF
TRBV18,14,ASSWSEGAVGEKLF
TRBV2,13,ASIKERGGTDTQY
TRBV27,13,ASSLLGQGDTEAF
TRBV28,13,ASSSGTGWRDTQY
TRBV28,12,ASSPQGNNQPQH
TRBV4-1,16,ASSHPSGRAKDGHEQY
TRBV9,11,ASSVAPAYEQY
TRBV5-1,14,ASSLAASGGTDTQY
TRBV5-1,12,ASSLASGGTEAF
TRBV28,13,ASRPTSGTTGELF
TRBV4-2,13,ASRVKGGLQNEQF
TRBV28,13,LTGTGFGANEKLF
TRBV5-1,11,ASSPQGGHEQY
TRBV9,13,ASSPFPSTLETQY
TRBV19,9,ASSARETQY
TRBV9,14,ASSAQTSGRMGEQF
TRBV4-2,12,ASSQQGINQPQH
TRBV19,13,ASSIGGEAPYEQY
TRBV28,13,ASSLVGQGGTEAF
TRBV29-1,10,SVGTPFYEQY
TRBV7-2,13,ASSRRQGMNTEAF
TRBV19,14,ASSKELAGGRGEQF
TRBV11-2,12,ASSLSRGLETQY
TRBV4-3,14,ASSQDRTGTGNTIY
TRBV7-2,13,ASSLGLAGRETQY
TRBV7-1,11,ASRDGLSYEQY
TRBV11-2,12,ASSLGLGTDTQY
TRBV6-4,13,ASSAREGLQETQY
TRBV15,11,ATSTPGRDEQY